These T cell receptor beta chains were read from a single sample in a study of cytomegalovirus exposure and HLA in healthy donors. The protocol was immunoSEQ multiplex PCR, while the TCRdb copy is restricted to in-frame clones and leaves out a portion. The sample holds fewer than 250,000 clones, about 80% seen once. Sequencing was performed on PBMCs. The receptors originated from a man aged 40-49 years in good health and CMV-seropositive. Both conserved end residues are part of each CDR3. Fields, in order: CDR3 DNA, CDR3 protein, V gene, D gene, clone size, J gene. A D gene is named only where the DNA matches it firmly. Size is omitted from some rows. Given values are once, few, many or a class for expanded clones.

TGTGCCAGCACCTCAGGGTCCGAGCAGTACTTC,CASTSGSEQYF,TRBV7-8,.,.,TRBJ2-7
TGTGCCAGCAGTTACGGGGGAGGGGGTTTCGCTGAGCAGTTCTTC,CASSYGGGGFAEQFF,TRBV6-5,.,few,TRBJ2-1
TGTGCCAGCAGCCCCCAGGGGGCTGCGTATGAAGCTTTCTTT,CASSPQGAAYEAFF,TRBV9,TRBD1,.,TRBJ1-1
TGCAGCGTTGACCTAGCGGGAGGAAATGAGCAGTTCTTC,CSVDLAGGNEQFF,TRBV29-1,TRBD2,.,TRBJ2-1
TGTGCCAGCAGCCAAACCGGGACAGGGAGGACTAATGAAAAACTGTTTTTT,CASSQTGTGRTNEKLFF,TRBV4-2,TRBD1,.,TRBJ1-4
TGTGCCAGCAGCCCAGACGGGAACCGTGGCTACACCTTC,CASSPDGNRGYTF,TRBV9,.,few,TRBJ1-2
TGTGCCAGCGGCCCTGCGGGGGATACGCAGTATTTT,CASGPAGDTQYF,TRBV5-6,.,.,TRBJ2-3
TGTGCCAGTAGTGCCCTTAATGACAGGGCTACTAATCAGCCCCAGCATTTT,CASSALNDRATNQPQHF,TRBV19,TRBD1,.,TRBJ1-5
TGTGCCAGTAGTATTGCAGGGAAAACCGGGGAGCTGTTTTTT,CASSIAGKTGELFF,TRBV19,.,.,TRBJ2-2
TGTGCCAGCAGCTTGACTAGAGGGTCCGGGGAGCTGTTTTTT,CASSLTRGSGELFF,TRBV9,.,.,TRBJ2-2
TGTGCCAGCAGCGGGACAGGGGCTACGACTTTCTTT,CASSGTGATTFF,TRBV9,TRBD1,few,TRBJ1-1
TGTGCCAGCAGTCCGGAGATAGCCGTTGGCCAGCCCCAGCATTTT,CASSPEIAVGQPQHF,TRBV28,.,.,TRBJ1-5
TGTGCCAGTGAGGACAGCCAAGAGACCCAGTACTTC,CASEDSQETQYF,TRBV19,.,.,TRBJ2-5
TGTGCCAGCAGCCAGCAGGGACACCGTACCGGAGAGACCCAGTACTTC,CASSQQGHRTGETQYF,TRBV14,.,.,TRBJ2-5
TGCAGCGTTGTGGGGCAGAATTATGGCTGCACCTTC,CSVVGQNYGCTF,TRBV29-1,.,.,TRBJ1-2
TGTGCCAGCTCACCGGGGGGGGCAAATCAGCCCCAGCATTTT,CASSPGGANQPQHF,TRBV18,.,.,TRBJ1-5
TGTGCCAGCAGTGGACACTCTCTTAGCTCCTACAATGAGCAGTTCTTC,CASSGHSLSSYNEQFF,TRBV25-1,.,.,TRBJ2-1
TGCAGTGCTAGATCCTATGAGCAGTTCTTC,CSARSYEQFF,TRBV20-1,.,.,TRBJ2-1
TGTGCCAGCAGCAAGCGGGACAGGGGTGACCCAGAAGCTTTCTTT,CASSKRDRGDPEAFF,TRBV21-1,.,.,TRBJ1-1
TGTGCCATCAGTCGTACAGGTGATATGAACACTGAAGCTTTCTTT,CAISRTGDMNTEAFF,TRBV10-3,.,.,TRBJ1-1
TGTGCCAGCAGCTTAAAAGCGGGAGGGCCGGGGGAGACCCAGTACTTC,CASSLKAGGPGETQYF,TRBV13,TRBD2,.,TRBJ2-5
TGCAGCGTTGTCGGACAGGCTCGGAACGAGCAGTACTTC,CSVVGQARNEQYF,TRBV29-1,TRBD1,.,TRBJ2-7
TGTGCCAGTAGTCTTTGGGGAGGCTCCTCTGGAAACACCATATATTTT,CASSLWGGSSGNTIYF,TRBV19,.,.,TRBJ1-3
TGTGCCAGCAGCTGGCCCGCTGCATCCTACGAGCAGTACTTC,CASSWPAASYEQYF,TRBV7-9,.,.,TRBJ2-7
TGTGCCAGCAGTTACAAGGCTAGCGGGTATGGGGAGCAGTACTTC,CASSYKASGYGEQYF,TRBV6-5,TRBD2,.,TRBJ2-7
TGTGCCAGCAGCCCGCGGGACAGGGGGCGTGACTATGGCTACACCTTC,CASSPRDRGRDYGYTF,TRBV7-9,TRBD1,.,TRBJ1-2
TGTGCCATCAGTGAGGGCGGGCAGGCCGGCGAAGCTTTCTTT,CAISEGGQAGEAFF,TRBV10-3,.,few,TRBJ1-1